Each of the 22 T cell receptor beta chains below was sequenced from the same sample in a study of cytomegalovirus exposure and HLA in healthy donors. The PCR was carried out with 60 Vbeta primers and 13 Jbeta primers. Sequencing used immunoSEQ multiplex PCR; TCRdb keeps in-frame clones, though not all of them. The sample contains about 120,000 clones, about 70% of which appear only once. Sequenced input: PBMCs. Source of these receptors: a middle-aged woman in good health and CMV-seropositive.

In this sample, this clone turned up once. This chain joins TRBV2 and TRBJ1-3; no reliable D call. The CDR3 consists of 14 residues. Trimming shortened V by 9 bases and J by 0 bases, and 12 bases separated the two germline ends. The V gene's germline CDR1 is SNHLY and CDR2 FYNNEI. The CDR3: CASVSGISGNTIYF. CDR3 bases: TGTGCCAGTGTTTCAGGAATCTCTGGAAACACCATATATTTT.

The chain links TRBV4-2 to TRBJ2-2; TRBD2 agrees at 11 bases. CDR3 length equals 20 residues. V gave up 2 bases and J gave up 2 bases; unmatched junction bases: 13. Germline V gene lookup returns CDR1 LGHNA and CDR2 YNFKEQ. For the CDR3, the DNA is TGTGCCAGCAGCCAAATCCCCGGGGGAACTAGCGGGAGAAACACCGGGGAGCTGTTTTTT. Its translation is CASSQIPGGTSGRNTGELFF.

The rearrangement uses TRBV7-9 and TRBJ1-1, with D possibly TRBD1 on 6 matching bases. The length of the CDR3 is 14 residues. Trimming left V 5 bases short and J 3 bases short, with 13 bases between. CDR1 and CDR2 from the germline V gene are SEHNR and FQNEAQ (reference sequence). The CDR3 bases are TGTGCCAGCAGCCGCAGGGACACCTACACTGAAGCTTTCTTT. It yields the protein CASSRRDTYTEAFF.

The chain has TRBV27 and TRBJ2-7, with 9 positions matching TRBD1. The CDR3 runs 17 residues. V was pared by 4 bases and J by 5 bases, with 15 bases of the junction left unmatched. CDR1 MNHEY and CDR2 SMNVEV come from the germline V gene (reference sequence). In nucleotides, the CDR3 is TGTGCCAGCAGTTCCCTACAGGGGGCGCAATTAGGGCACGAGCAGTACTTC. Translating gives CASSSLQGAQLGHEQYF.

The chain carries TRBV6-1 and TRBJ2-1, with 7 bases that match TRBD1. V lost 4 bases and J lost 0; bases outside the gene matches: 6. CDR1 is MNHNS and CDR2 is SASEGT in the germline V gene. This CDR3 has 16 residues. This CDR3 reads CASSATGSSSYNEQFF. The CDR3 DNA follows: TGTGCCAGCAGTGCGACAGGGTCTAGCTCCTACAATGAGCAGTTCTTC.

The CDR3 loop reads CSPVPGQGRVNQPQHF. CDR3 nucleotides: TGCAGCCCTGTCCCGGGACAGGGAAGAGTCAATCAGCCCCAGCATTTT. The V call is TRBV29-1, the J call TRBJ1-5; TRBD1 agrees at 9 bases. The CDR3 spans 16 residues. J lost 3 bases, V lost 8 bases, and 14 bases had no gene match. Per germline, CDR1 SQVTM and CDR2 ANQGSEA.

The table lists this clone with a few counts. The rearrangement joins TRBV2 to TRBJ1-1, with D tentatively TRBD1 (5 bases). The germline V and J ends were trimmed by 3 bases and 0 bases, with 8 bases remaining between them. Germline V gene lookup returns CDR1 SNHLY and CDR2 FYNNEI. This CDR3 region has 14 residues. DNA of the CDR3: TGTGCCAGCAGTGACCAGGGCGTGAACACTGAAGCTTTCTTT. Translated: CASSDQGVNTEAFF.

The CDR3: CAGTRDRVNTEAFF. CDR3 DNA: TGTGCCGGTACTCGGGACAGGGTGAACACTGAAGCTTTCTTT. V and J are TRBV2 and TRBJ1-1, with 9 bases lining up with TRBD1. CDR3 size: 14 residues. Losses at the gene ends were 11 bases for V and 0 bases for J; bases not matched to a gene: 7. The germline gives CDR1 SNHLY, CDR2 FYNNEI. Drawing the rest from reference TRBV2 and TRBJ1-1, the complete variable domain is EPEVTQTPSHQVTQMGQEVILRCVPISNHLYFYWYRQILGQKVEFLVSFYNNEISEKSEIFDDQFSVERPDGSNFTLKIRSTKLEDSAMYFCAGTRDRVNTEAFFGQGTRLTVV.

The chain employs TRBV7-6 and TRBJ2-7, with D hard to call. Germline CDR1 is SGHVS and CDR2 is FNYEAQ. V dropped 1 base and J dropped 0 bases, with 7 bases sitting between them. The CDR3 covers 14 residues. The CDR3 DNA reads TGTGCCAGCAGCTTAGAACAAAGCTCCTACGAGCAGTACTTC. Translated: CASSLEQSSYEQYF.

The chain links TRBV7-6 to TRBJ1-2, with 8 bases fitting TRBD1. Germline CDR1 SGHVS, CDR2 FNYEAQ. This CDR3 is 15 amino acids long. V dropped 5 bases and J dropped 2; count of bases not matched to a gene: 7. The CDR3 DNA is TGTGCCAGCAGCCCCGGGACAGGTACCAACTATGGCTACACCTTC. This encodes CASSPGTGTNYGYTF.

The V gene is TRBV4-1, the J gene TRBJ1-5; no clear D. The length of the CDR3 is 18 residues. The germline CDR1 and CDR2 sequences are MGHRA and YSYEKL. The V gene lost 1 base and the J gene lost 0 bases, with 16 bases spanning the gap. The CDR3 region is CASSQVVSTRYSNQPQHF. The CDR3 nucleotides read TGCGCCAGCAGCCAAGTGGTATCGACACGGTATAGCAATCAGCCCCAGCATTTT.

In DNA, the CDR3 is TGTGCCAGCAGCAGACCGGGACTAGGCTCTGAAGCTTTCTTT. Translation gives CASSRPGLGSEAFF. V gene TRBV2 combines with J gene TRBJ1-1; a possible D gene is TRBD1 (5 bases). The CDR3 contains 14 residues. The V and J ends lost 6 bases and 6 bases respectively, with 17 bases between them. Germline assignment: CDR1 SNHLY and CDR2 FYNNEI.

The J gene is TRBJ1-1, the V gene TRBV6-1, with a possible D match to TRBD1 (6 bases). The germline gives CDR1 MNHNS, CDR2 SASEGT. The germline V and J ends were trimmed by 6 bases and 6 bases, with 20 bases remaining between them. The CDR3 contains 15 residues. The CDR3 coding sequence is TGTGCCAGCAGCCGGGGGGGGGCAGGAGTCCCTGAAGCTTTCTTT. Protein sequence: CASSRGGAGVPEAFF.

The rearrangement joins TRBV5-1 to TRBJ2-3; D call uncertain. The CDR3 contains 15 residues. Trimming took 0 bases from V and 2 from J, leaving 10 bases between them. Germline V gives CDR1 SGHRS, CDR2 YFSETQ. This chain's CDR3 is CASSLDPTSTDTQYF. CDR3 nucleotide sequence: TGCGCCAGCAGCTTGGACCCCACTTCCACAGATACGCAGTATTTT.

About this clone itself: Other DNA variants within this sample encode the same CDR3. This chain joins TRBV7-6 and TRBJ2-5, with 10 bases aligning to TRBD1. Germline trimming cut 4 bases from V and 5 bases from J; bases unmatched to any gene: 4. CDR3 size: 14 residues. CDR1 SGHVS and CDR2 FNYEAQ come from the germline V gene. The CDR3, as DNA: TGTGCCAGCAGCTCAATGACAGGGGGCGAGACCCAGTACTTC. It is translated as CASSSMTGGETQYF.

This clone was detected only a few times. The chain recombines TRBV7-8 with TRBJ2-7, with 7 bases identical to TRBD1. Germline CDR1 reads SGHVS; CDR2 reads FQNEAQ. With 4 bases clipped from V and 2 bases from J, the junction kept 5 bases outside the gene matches. CDR3 size: 14 residues. The CDR3 sequence: CASSSNRGPYEQYF. Written as DNA, the CDR3 is TGTGCCAGCAGCTCCAACAGGGGCCCCTACGAGCAGTACTTC.

This clone turned up a few times. The chain couples TRBV19 to TRBJ1-3, with D unresolved. V was pared by 3 bases and J by 0 bases, with 9 bases between. CDR1 is LNHDA, CDR2 SQIVND, per germline (reference sequence). This CDR3 is built from 15 residues. The CDR3: CASSIEFFSGNTIYF. CDR3 DNA: TGTGCCAGTAGTATTGAGTTCTTCTCTGGAAACACCATATATTTT. The full variable domain, in which reference TRBV19 and TRBJ1-3 provide the parts outside the CDR3, is DGGITQSPKYLFRKEGQNVTLSCEQNLNHDAMYWYRQDPGQGLRLIYYSQIVNDFQKGDIAEGYSVSREKKESFPLTVTSAQKNPTAFYLCASSIEFFSGNTIYFGEGSWLTVV.

The chain recombines TRBV27 with TRBJ1-5, with 7 bases lining up with TRBD1. Trimming at V came to 1 base and at J to 2 bases, leaving 11 bases not matched to a gene. This CDR3 contains 18 residues. Germline V gene data show CDR1 as MNHEY and CDR2 as SMNVEV (reference sequence). In nucleotides, the CDR3 is TGTGCCAGCAGTTTATACGGGAGCCACAGGGGCGGCAATCAGCCCCAGCATTTT. It specifies CASSLYGSHRGGNQPQHF.

The V and J genes are TRBV7-9 and TRBJ1-5; TRBD1 matches at 8 bases. Trimming took 4 bases from V and 7 from J; bases not matched to a gene: 9. The CDR3 contains 15 residues. Germline V lookup: CDR1 SEHNR, CDR2 FQNEAQ (reference sequence). The CDR3 loop is CASSSGSRGQQPQHF. CDR3 sequence (DNA): TGTGCCAGCAGCTCCGGCTCCAGGGGGCAACAGCCCCAGCATTTT.

The chain uses TRBV9 and TRBJ1-2; TRBD1 matches 8 bases. Germline trimming cut 4 bases from V and 5 bases from J; bases unmatched to any gene: 7. The CDR3 length is 14 residues. Germline V gene lookup returns CDR1 SGDLS and CDR2 YYNGEE. As DNA, the CDR3 is TGTGCCAGCAGCCTAGGACAGGGCGGATATGGCTACACCTTC. This translates into CASSLGQGGYGYTF.

This sequence joins TRBV6-1 and TRBJ2-3; 12 bases are a match to TRBD2. Trimming took 2 bases from V and 0 from J; bases not matched to a gene: 3. CDR1 MNHNS and CDR2 SASEGT come from the germline V gene. This CDR3 is built from 17 residues. This CDR3 reads CASSELAGGPSTDTQYF. DNA for the CDR3: TGTGCCAGCAGTGAACTAGCGGGGGGGCCTAGCACAGATACGCAGTATTTT.

The gene calls are TRBV6-5 and TRBJ1-5; TRBD1 is a possible D gene (5 bases). This CDR3 region has 14 residues. Germline-derived CDR1 and CDR2 are MNHEY and SVGAGI. Trimming cost V 2 bases and J 3 bases, with 8 bases left between them. CDR3 in amino acids: CASSYGGVNQPQHF. The CDR3 DNA is TGTGCCAGCAGTTACGGAGGGGTCAATCAGCCCCAGCATTTT.